This TCR beta chain comes out of a study of metastatic and nonmetastatic thyroid tumors. Prior to thyroid surgery, none of the patients had received any treatment. With MiXCR, TCRdb called clones anew from the PCR reads. The sample lists 18,000 or so clones, 21% occurring once. Findings and limits, study-wide: Reported TCR beta diversity, measured in blood and tumor, was significantly higher for malignant thyroid tumors than for benign nodules.

Trimming removed 0 bases from V and 6 bases from J, with 15 bases in between. Germline-derived CDR1 and CDR2 are SGDLS and YYNGEE. The length of the CDR3 is 16 residues. This clone came up many times. Its antigen is not identified. The chain has TRBV9 and TRBJ2-2; D possibly corresponds to TRBD1 (6 bases). Sequencing was performed on tumor tissue. This clonotype was sampled from a female donor with papillary thyroid cancer or a benign thyroid nodule (not recorded which). Some clones in this sample may be carry-over from other donors' samples. CDR3 bases: TGTGCCAGCAGCGTAGGGGACGCCCAGGGGCCCGGGGAGCTGTTTTTT. Translating it yields CASSVGDAQGPGELFF.